This is a list of T cell receptor beta chains from one sample in a study of T cells in Graves' hyperthyroidism and ophthalmopathy. Each CDR3 protein is one row after TCRdb ran MiXCR on the multiplex PCR reads. The sample lists approximately 700,000 distinct CDR3 sequences; around 17% were seen once. The sample comprised blood. Receptor source: a man aged 18 to 29 with Graves' hyperthyroidism. CDR3s include the opening cysteine and the closing phenylalanine or tryptophan. The D gene is left open where the match is weak. Where a row states a size, it is once, few, many or the class of an expanded clone; other rows omit it.

DNA: TGTGCCAGTAGTCCGGGACTAGTAAGCACCGGGGAGCTGTTTTTT; CDR3: CASSPGLVSTGELFF; size: few; J: TRBJ2-2; V: TRBV19; D: TRBD2
DNA: TGTGCCAGCAGCTACGGCGGATCTGGGGGTCAGCCCCAGCATTTT; CDR3: CASSYGGSGGQPQHF; size: .; J: TRBJ1-5; V: TRBV5-5; D: .
DNA: TGCAGCGCTAGGGGACCTGGGGATGAAAAACTGTTTTTT; CDR3: CSARGPGDEKLFF; size: few; J: TRBJ1-4; V: TRBV29-1; D: .
DNA: TGTGCCAGCAGTCCCAGGGACAGGGGGTGGGGAACCTACAATGAGCAGTTCTTC; CDR3: CASSPRDRGWGTYNEQFF; size: once; J: TRBJ2-1; V: TRBV28; D: TRBD1
DNA: TGTGCCACCAGCTTGGACAGGGAGACGGACACTGAAGCTTTCTTT; CDR3: CATSLDRETDTEAFF; size: many; J: TRBJ1-1; V: TRBV15; D: TRBD1
DNA: TGTGCCACCAGGGAAGAGGGCATCTATGGCTACACCTTC; CDR3: CATREEGIYGYTF; size: .; J: TRBJ1-2; V: TRBV15; D: .
DNA: TGTGCCAGCAGTTACGAGGCGGGGAAGAACACCGGGGAGCTGTTTTTT; CDR3: CASSYEAGKNTGELFF; size: few; J: TRBJ2-2; V: TRBV6-2/TRBV6-3; D: .
DNA: TGTGCCAGCAGTCAGACAGGAAGGTTATCGAGCTCCTACGAGCAGTACTTC; CDR3: CASSQTGRLSSSYEQYF; size: .; J: TRBJ2-7; V: TRBV28; D: .
DNA: TGTGCCATCAGTGAGACCGGACAGCTACTCATCACAGATACGCAGTATTTT; CDR3: CAISETGQLLITDTQYF; size: many; J: TRBJ2-3; V: TRBV10-3; D: .
DNA: TGTGCCAGCAGTTGGAGCGGCCTTAATACAGATACGCAGTATTTT; CDR3: CASSWSGLNTDTQYF; size: many; J: TRBJ2-3; V: TRBV28; D: .
DNA: TGTGCCAGCAAAGGACAGGAGGACACCGGGGAGCTGTTTTTT; CDR3: CASKGQEDTGELFF; size: .; J: TRBJ2-2; V: TRBV7-2; D: TRBD1
DNA: TGTGCCAGCAGCGTAGCAGAAAACAGCTATGGCTACACCTTC; CDR3: CASSVAENSYGYTF; size: .; J: TRBJ1-2; V: TRBV9; D: .
DNA: TGTGCCAGCGCCCGACCGGGACAGGGTACCTACGAGCAGTACTTC; CDR3: CASARPGQGTYEQYF; size: .; J: TRBJ2-7; V: TRBV27; D: TRBD1
DNA: TGTGCCAGCAGTTTAGCCGGGGCCCTGAACACTGAAGCTTTCTTT; CDR3: CASSLAGALNTEAFF; size: .; J: TRBJ1-1; V: TRBV6-1; D: .
DNA: TGTGCCAGCTCACAAGAGGCAGAGACCCAGTACTTC; CDR3: CASSQEAETQYF; size: many; J: TRBJ2-5; V: TRBV18; D: .
DNA: TGTGCCAGCGTCGGTGTGGCGGGAGGTGTCTATGAGCAGTTCTTC; CDR3: CASVGVAGGVYEQFF; size: .; J: TRBJ2-1; V: TRBV25-1; D: TRBD2
DNA: TGTGCCAGCAGTCCATCGATCGATTCAGCGGGGTCCGAGCAGTACTTC; CDR3: CASSPSIDSAGSEQYF; size: many; J: TRBJ2-7; V: TRBV27; D: TRBD2
DNA: TGTGCCAGCAGTCCCCGGGGCGTGGATGAGCAGTTCTTC; CDR3: CASSPRGVDEQFF; size: many; J: TRBJ2-1; V: TRBV28; D: .
DNA: TGCGCCAGCAGCAGAGGCGACAGGGGGCCGTCTGAAGCTTTCTTT; CDR3: CASSRGDRGPSEAFF; size: once; J: TRBJ1-1; V: TRBV5-1; D: TRBD1
DNA: TGTGCCAGCAGTTGGCCCCTAGCGGGAGTTGGAGAGACCCAGTACTTC; CDR3: CASSWPLAGVGETQYF; size: few; J: TRBJ2-5; V: TRBV2; D: TRBD2
DNA: TGTGCCAGCAGCGGGGAGGGACTAGCGGGAGGTCCCGCAGATACGCAGTATTTT; CDR3: CASSGEGLAGGPADTQYF; size: many; J: TRBJ2-3; V: TRBV7-3; D: TRBD2
DNA: TGTGCCAGCAGTTTAAGGGGGCGCGACACTGAAGCTTTCTTT; CDR3: CASSLRGRDTEAFF; size: many; J: TRBJ1-1; V: TRBV28; D: TRBD1
DNA: TGTGCCAGCAGCGCGGCCGGGACTAGCTACGAGCAGTACTTC; CDR3: CASSAAGTSYEQYF; size: .; J: TRBJ2-7; V: TRBV5-6; D: TRBD2
DNA: TGTGCCAGCAGTAACAGACTAGCGGGAGACAATGAGCAGTTCTTC; CDR3: CASSNRLAGDNEQFF; size: .; J: TRBJ2-1; V: TRBV25-1; D: TRBD2
DNA: TGCAGTGCCACGGTGGATTCCTACGAGCAGTACTTC; CDR3: CSATVDSYEQYF; size: many; J: TRBJ2-7; V: TRBV20-1; D: .
DNA: TGCAGTGCTGGTTCCGGGACAGAATATAGCAATCAGCCCCAGCATTTT; CDR3: CSAGSGTEYSNQPQHF; size: few; J: TRBJ1-5; V: TRBV20-1; D: TRBD1
DNA: TGTGCCAGCAGCGCCCGGGACAGGAAAGAGACCCAGTACTTC; CDR3: CASSARDRKETQYF; size: many; J: TRBJ2-5; V: TRBV9; D: TRBD1
DNA: TGTGCCAGCAGTGACCGGGGAAGCCCCCACACTGAAGCTTTCTTT; CDR3: CASSDRGSPHTEAFF; size: .; J: TRBJ1-1; V: TRBV2; D: .
DNA: TGTGCCAGCAAGTGGGGTATAGCTGAAGCTTTCTTT; CDR3: CASKWGIAEAFF; size: many; J: TRBJ1-1; V: TRBV28; D: .